These 2 T cell receptor beta chains share one sample of origin, sequenced in a study of T cells in Graves' hyperthyroidism and ophthalmopathy. The TCR beta CDR3 regions underwent amplification using RNA transcripts as the source. Primed by the HTBI set, a first-round RT-PCR was run on the TCR CDR3. TCRdb re-called the multiplex PCR reads through MiXCR, storing one row per CDR3 protein. The sample shows over 250,000 distinct CDR3 sequences, over 15% of them seen only once. The sequencing input was blood. The receptors here all came from a woman aged 55-69 years with Graves' ophthalmopathy.

This clonotype was detected only a few times. CDR3 sequence reads: CSADRGQFEDTQYF. The DNA of the CDR3 is TGCAGCGCCGACAGGGGGCAGTTTGAAGATACGCAGTATTTT. The V and J genes are TRBV29-1 and TRBJ2-3, with TRBD1 identical over 10 bases. The CDR3 runs 14 residues. With V trimmed by 7 bases and J by 5 bases, 9 bases remained unmatched. Per the germline V gene, CDR1 is SQVTM and CDR2 is ANQGSEA.

The chain combines TRBV6-1 with TRBJ2-1, with 11 bases identical to TRBD2. Germline values: CDR1 MNHNS, CDR2 SASEGT. The CDR3 has 17 residues. J lost 0 bases, V lost 5 bases, and 6 bases had no gene match. The chain's CDR3 is CASSLTSGSSSYNEQFF. In nucleotides, the CDR3 is TGTGCCAGCAGTTTAACTAGCGGGAGCAGCTCCTACAATGAGCAGTTCTTC.